These 17 T cell receptor beta chains share one sample of origin, sequenced in a study of blood T cell repertoires in COVID-19. The data were produced by immunoSEQ multiplex PCR, yet TCRdb's version contains in-frame clones alone and is incomplete. The sample includes some 83,000 clones, roughly 83% seen only once; the top ten take about 8.5%. The specimen sequenced was peripheral blood. The source is a man aged 50-59 years with active COVID-19.

This chain joins TRBV6-5 and TRBJ1-1, with TRBD1 matching 7 bases. After removal of 8 bases from V and 3 bases from J, the junction contained 12 bases not matched to a gene. The germline V gene has CDR1 MNHEY and CDR2 SVGAGI. There are 15 residues in the CDR3. DNA of the CDR3: TGTGCCAGCTCGTGGACAGGTTCGGGCGACACTGAAGCTTTCTTT. Translated: CASSWTGSGDTEAFF.

This clone was seen just once. The V gene is TRBV10-3, the J gene TRBJ2-3; a possible D gene is TRBD1 (6 bases). CDR1 is ENHRY, CDR2 SYGVKD, per germline. The CDR3 is 12 amino acids. Trimming took off 8 bases at V and 2 bases at J, with 8 bases between the two ends. The CDR3 loop is CAIGQPTDTQYF. CDR3 bases: TGTGCCATCGGACAGCCCACAGATACGCAGTATTTT.

The chain employs TRBV13 and TRBJ2-5; TRBD2 matches at 11 bases. CDR1 PRHDT and CDR2 FYEKMQ come from the germline V gene (reference sequence). CDR3 length equals 16 residues. With 5 bases clipped from V and 5 bases from J, the junction kept 10 bases outside the gene matches. CDR3 amino acids: CASSVPGLAGGETQYF. The CDR3 bases are TGTGCCAGCAGCGTCCCCGGGCTAGCGGGAGGCGAGACCCAGTACTTC.

This chain connects TRBV7-2 to TRBJ2-1, with D possibly matching TRBD2 (5 bases). Trimming left V 4 bases short and J 1 base short, with 11 bases between. There are 15 residues in the CDR3. Germline values: CDR1 SGHTA, CDR2 FQGNSA. The CDR3 sequence: CASSSQSGSYNEQFF. The CDR3 DNA follows: TGTGCCAGCAGCTCCCAGAGCGGTTCCTACAATGAGCAGTTCTTC.

The CDR3 loop is CASSSLQGGTDTQYF. CDR3 DNA sequence: TGTGCCAGCAGCTCCCTACAGGGAGGCACAGATACGCAGTATTTT. V is TRBV5-6 and J is TRBJ2-3, with D possibly being TRBD1 (6 bases). There are 15 residues in the CDR3. Trimming shortened V by 3 bases and J by 1 base, and 12 bases separated the two germline ends. Germline-derived CDR1 and CDR2 are SGHDT and YYEEEE. The whole variable domain, filled in from reference TRBV5-6 and TRBJ2-3, reads DAGVTQSPTHLIKTRGQQVTLRCSPKSGHDTVSWYQQALGQGPQFIFQYYEEEERQRGNFPDRFSGHQFPNYSSELNVNALLLGDSALYLCASSSLQGGTDTQYFGPGTRLTVL.

In its sample, this clone was seen a few times. CDR3 DNA: TGTGCCAGCAGCGTAGCTTGGGGGGGAGGCACAGATACGCAGTATTTT. As protein: CASSVAWGGGTDTQYF. The J gene is TRBJ2-3, the V gene TRBV9; 7 bases fit TRBD2. CDR1 and CDR2 (germline): SGDLS, YYNGEE. Trimming cost V 0 bases and J 1 base; bases outside gene matches: 5. This CDR3 has 16 residues.

The rearrangement uses TRBV6-2 or TRBV6-3 and TRBJ2-7; the D gene is possibly TRBD2 (6 bases). V dropped 5 bases and J dropped 3 bases, with 14 bases sitting between them. Looked up from germline, CDR1 is MNHEY and CDR2 is SVGEGT. This CDR3 has 14 amino acids. CDR3 loop: CASSTPGLIYEQYF. The CDR3, as DNA: TGTGCCAGCAGTACCCCGGGACTGATCTACGAGCAGTACTTC.

The chain couples TRBV2 to TRBJ2-3; 7 bases align to TRBD1. This CDR3 is built from 15 residues. The ends lost 4 bases at V and 0 bases at J; junction bases unmatched: 4. Germline CDR1 SNHLY, CDR2 FYNNEI. The CDR3 bases are TGTGCCAGCAGTGCCGGGACAGCTAGCACAGATACGCAGTATTTT. Amino acids: CASSAGTASTDTQYF.

The chain joins TRBV27 to TRBJ1-1; D is uncertain. Germline values: CDR1 MNHEY, CDR2 SMNVEV (reference sequence). The CDR3 totals 16 residues. V was trimmed by 10 bases and J by 4 bases, leaving 25 bases between them. The CDR3, as DNA: TGTGCCAACCGTAGCCTTGGAAATGGCGGGATCACTGAAGCTTTCTTT. This gives the protein CANRSLGNGGITEAFF.

The genes are TRBV9 and TRBJ2-2; TRBD1 agrees at 8 bases. This CDR3 has 16 residues. V trimming: 3 bases; J trimming: 4 bases; junction bases outside the gene matches: 8. The V gene's germline CDR1 is SGDLS and CDR2 YYNGEE. CDR3 sequence (DNA): TGTGCCAGCAGCGGAAGCCGGGACAGGATCACCGGGGAGCTGTTTTTT. Translated: CASSGSRDRITGELFF.

The chain couples TRBV19 to TRBJ1-1; 8 bases line up with TRBD1. V lost 3 bases and J lost 5; bases outside the gene matches: 8. CDR1 and CDR2 (germline): LNHDA, SQIVND (reference sequence). The CDR3 contains 15 residues. CDR3 coding DNA: TGTGCCAGTAGTATTCCAGGGGGCAGTAAGACTGAAGCTTTCTTT. Translating gives CASSIPGGSKTEAFF. The full variable domain, in which reference TRBV19 and TRBJ1-1 provide the parts outside the CDR3, is DGGITQSPKYLFRKEGQNVTLSCEQNLNHDAMYWYRQDPGQGLRLIYYSQIVNDFQKGDIAEGYSVSREKKESFPLTVTSAQKNPTAFYLCASSIPGGSKTEAFFGQGTRLTVV.

The chain uses TRBV28 and TRBJ2-7; the match to TRBD2 covers 9 bases. Germline V CDR1 and CDR2: MDHEN, SYDVKM. CDR3 size: 14 residues. V lost 3 bases, J lost 4 bases, and 4 bases stayed unmatched. The CDR3 DNA follows: TGTGCCAGCAGTTTTGTTAGCGGGAGTTACGAGCAGTACTTC. Translating it yields CASSFVSGSYEQYF.

The chain joins TRBV2 to TRBJ1-2, with 10 bases fitting TRBD1. Germline-derived CDR1 and CDR2 are SNHLY and FYNNEI. The junction had 5 bases not matched to a gene; V was cut back by 6 bases and J by 4 bases. This CDR3 region has 14 residues. CDR3 in DNA: TGTGCCAGCAGCGTGACAGGGGGCAGCTATGGCTACACCTTC. It is translated as CASSVTGGSYGYTF.

The gene calls are TRBV12-3 or TRBV12-4 and TRBJ2-1; D is perhaps TRBD1 (6 bases). With 5 bases removed from V and 8 bases from J, the gap between germline ends came to 13 bases. The length of the CDR3 is 13 residues. Here the CDR3 DNA reads TGTGCCAGCAGTCTAGGACAGAAAGATGAGCAGTTCTTC. Encoded protein: CASSLGQKDEQFF.

This clone appeared a single time. The V call is TRBV2, the J call TRBJ2-5, with 7 bases fitting TRBD1. In germline, CDR1 is SNHLY, CDR2 FYNNEI. J was trimmed by 5 bases and V by 6 bases; bases with no gene match: 12. CDR3 length: 15 amino acids. The CDR3 loop is CASSDWDRLVETQYF. The CDR3 coding sequence is TGTGCCAGCAGCGATTGGGACAGACTGGTGGAGACCCAGTACTTC.

The chain couples TRBV5-4 to TRBJ2-2; D perhaps matches TRBD2 (7 bases). Trimming removed 4 bases from V and 4 bases from J, with 17 bases in between. Germline CDR1 SGHNT, CDR2 YYREEE (reference sequence). The CDR3 sequence is 16 residues long. The CDR3 DNA reads as TGTGCCAGCAGCACACCCTCGGGGGGCTTCACCGGGGAGCTGTTTTTT. Translating it yields CASSTPSGGFTGELFF.

The chain recombines TRBV3-1 (or the pseudogene TRBV3-2) with TRBJ2-7; 10 bases align to TRBD2. V trimming: 4 bases; J trimming: 3 bases; junction bases outside the gene matches: 0. Germline CDR1 and CDR2: LGHDT and YNNKEL (reference sequence). The CDR3 runs 13 residues. The CDR3 loop is CASSPSGGYEQYF. Here the CDR3 DNA reads TGTGCCAGCAGCCCTAGCGGGGGCTACGAGCAGTACTTC.